The sequence of this TCR beta chain was determined in a study of PD-L1 blockade in urothelial cancer. Study context: About 85% of the roughly 29 patients comprised males who had bladder-origin urothelial cancer. Counts from blood samples showed a median of approximately 150,000 T cells.

Germline V CDR1 and CDR2: SNHLY, FYNNEI. This CDR3 comprises 13 residues. V was trimmed by 7 bases and J by 2 bases, leaving 10 bases between them. Sequenced by immunoSEQ multiplex PCR; TCRdb stores in-frame clones only, minus some. The data contain around 110,000 clones, 80% to 90% of them singletons. Noted time point: peripheral blood 6 weeks after treatment start. The V and J genes are TRBV2 and TRBJ2-3; D call uncertain. This clonotype was obtained from a man aged 60-69 years with urothelial cancer. This specimen consisted of PBMCs, obtained around atezolizumab (anti-PD-L1) treatment. CDR3 in DNA: TGTGCCAGCATTATGGAGATCACAGATACGCAGTATTTT. This codes for CASIMEITDTQYF.